One and the same sample provided the 9 T cell receptor beta chains below, sequenced in a study of regulatory T cells in long-lasting Graves disease. Time point denoted: persistent/refractory GD, antithyroid drugs over 5 years with positive TRAb. The TCR library used RNA extracted from PBMCs. Library construction for TCR beta used iRepertoire HTBI primers and Arm-PCR of CDR3 regions. TCRdb redid the calling of the multiplex PCR reads with MiXCR, one entry per CDR3 protein. The table includes fewer than 450,000 distinct CDR3 sequences, less than 25% detected once. Source: peripheral blood mononuclear cells (PBMCs), taken when the disease was refractory, from a patient treated with antithyroid drugs. The receptors here all came from a female donor with Graves disease.

This clonotype was observed a few times. The chain's CDR3 is CSASLGLAGVSTGELFF. The CDR3 nucleotides are TGCAGTGCTTCCTTGGGACTAGCGGGAGTTAGCACCGGGGAGCTGTTTTTT. J is TRBJ2-2 and V is TRBV20-1; the match to TRBD2 covers 14 bases. The CDR3 contains 17 residues. V trimming: 5 bases; J trimming: 4 bases; junction bases outside the gene matches: 9. Germline CDR1 and CDR2: DFQATT and SNEGSKA (reference sequence).

This clonotype was seen more than once but under ten times. This sequence joins TRBV28 and TRBJ2-7; D tentatively reads TRBD1 or TRBD2 (5 bases each). The CDR3 has 17 amino acids. Germline V gene lookup returns CDR1 MDHEN and CDR2 SYDVKM. Trimming shortened V by 1 base and J by 2 bases, and 18 bases separated the two germline ends. The chain's CDR3 is CASSLLGGGSPTYEQYF. For the CDR3, the DNA is TGTGCCAGCAGTTTATTGGGTGGGGGAAGTCCCACCTACGAGCAGTACTTC.

V gene TRBV5-4 combines with J gene TRBJ2-5; D is possibly TRBD2 (7 bases). Germline CDR1 SGHNT, CDR2 YYREEE (reference sequence). V gave up 4 bases and J gave up 5 bases, with 21 bases separating them. The CDR3 runs to 16 residues. CDR3 region: CASSQEGAGQLETQYF. In nucleotides, the CDR3 is TGTGCCAGCAGCCAAGAAGGAGCGGGACAATTGGAGACCCAGTACTTC.

This clonotype has a handful of counts. This sequence joins TRBV6-1 and TRBJ1-6; no clear D gene. CDR3 length: 14 amino acids. CDR1 and CDR2 (germline): MNHNS, SASEGT. With 5 bases removed from V and 10 bases from J, the gap between germline ends came to 15 bases. CDR3 nucleotide sequence: TGTGCCAGCAGTCTGAAGGGTTTGGTGTCACCCCTCCACTTT. Its translation: CASSLKGLVSPLHF.

This clonotype was counted many times. The V call is TRBV28, the J call TRBJ2-5; 10 positions match TRBD1. The V and J ends lost 6 bases and 1 base, in that order; junction bases with no gene match: 5. CDR1 is MDHEN and CDR2 is SYDVKM in the germline V gene. The CDR3 is 15 amino acids. CDR3 loop: CASRVDRGVQETQYF. DNA of the CDR3: TGTGCCAGCAGGGTGGACAGGGGGGTCCAAGAGACCCAGTACTTC. The whole variable domain, remainder taken from reference TRBV28 and TRBJ2-5, is DVKVTQSSRYLVKRTGEKVFLECVQDMDHENMFWYRQDPGLGLRLIYFSYDVKMKEKGDIPEGYSVSREKKERFSLILESASTNQTSMYLCASRVDRGVQETQYFGPGTRLLVL.

The chain employs TRBV20-1 and TRBJ1-5; possibly TRBD1 for D (6 bases). The CDR3 sequence is 13 residues long. The V gene lost 3 bases and the J gene lost 7 bases, with 13 bases spanning the gap. Germline V gene sequence: CDR1 DFQATT, CDR2 SNEGSKA (reference sequence). For the CDR3, the DNA is TGCAGTGCTAGGAGGGACATGGACCAGCCCCAGCATTTT. Its translation is CSARRDMDQPQHF.

The chain joins TRBV19 to TRBJ1-5, with unresolved D. Germline V gene data show CDR1 as LNHDA and CDR2 as SQIVND (reference sequence). The V end was cut by 8 bases, the J end by 7 bases, with 12 bases between. This CDR3 spans 12 amino acids. This chain's CDR3 is CASGPSGQPQHF. CDR3 sequence (DNA): TGTGCCAGTGGCCCGAGCGGGCAGCCCCAGCATTTT.

The rearrangement joins TRBV20-1 to TRBJ2-4, with D hard to call. Trimming pared 3 bases from V and 7 bases from J, leaving 13 bases between. The germline CDR1 and CDR2 sequences are DFQATT and SNEGSKA (reference sequence). The CDR3 covers 13 residues. Here the CDR3 DNA reads TGCAGTGCTAGCAGCGACGCTATGAACATTCAGTACTTC. This translates into CSASSDAMNIQYF.

The genes are TRBV28 and TRBJ2-1; 11 bases match TRBD2. CDR3 length: 15 residues. Germline V gene lookup returns CDR1 MDHEN and CDR2 SYDVKM. V shed 5 bases and J 7 bases; nucleotides not matched to a gene: 7. CDR3: CASSPRLAGSNEQFF. CDR3 bases: TGTGCCAGCAGTCCCCGACTAGCGGGATCAAATGAGCAGTTCTTC. Full variable domain (remainder filled in from reference TRBV28 and TRBJ2-1): DVKVTQSSRYLVKRTGEKVFLECVQDMDHENMFWYRQDPGLGLRLIYFSYDVKMKEKGDIPEGYSVSREKKERFSLILESASTNQTSMYLCASSPRLAGSNEQFFGPGTRLTVL.